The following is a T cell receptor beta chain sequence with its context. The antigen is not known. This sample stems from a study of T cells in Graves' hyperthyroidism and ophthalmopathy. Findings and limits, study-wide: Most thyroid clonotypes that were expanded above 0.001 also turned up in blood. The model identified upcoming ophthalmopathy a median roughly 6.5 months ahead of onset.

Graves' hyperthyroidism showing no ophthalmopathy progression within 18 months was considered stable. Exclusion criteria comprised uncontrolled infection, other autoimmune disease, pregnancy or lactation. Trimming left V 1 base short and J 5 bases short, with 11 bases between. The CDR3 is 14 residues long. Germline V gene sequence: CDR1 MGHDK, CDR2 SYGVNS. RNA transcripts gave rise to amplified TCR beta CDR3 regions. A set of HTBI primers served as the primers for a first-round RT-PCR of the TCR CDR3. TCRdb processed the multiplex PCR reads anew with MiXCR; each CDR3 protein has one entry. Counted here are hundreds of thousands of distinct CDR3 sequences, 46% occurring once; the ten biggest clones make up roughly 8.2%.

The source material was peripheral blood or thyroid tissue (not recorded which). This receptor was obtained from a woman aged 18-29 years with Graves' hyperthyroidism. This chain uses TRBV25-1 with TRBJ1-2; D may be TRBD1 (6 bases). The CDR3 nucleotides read TGTGCCAGCAGTGAATGGCAGGGACAATATGGCTACACCTTC. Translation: CASSEWQGQYGYTF.